This T cell receptor (beta chain) is from a study of identical twins. Points from the study as a whole: Out-of-frame TCR alpha sharing in monozygotic twins exceeded recombination model predictions. Partial confounding of zero-insertion analyses by invariant MAIT and iNKT cells was possible.

One entry per CDR3 protein results from TCRdb running MiXCR on the 5' RACE reads. The sample carries 600,000 to 800,000 distinct CDR3 sequences, 21% recorded once. This clonotype was counted between two and nine times. Its specificity is not known. The germline gives CDR1 SGDLS, CDR2 YYNGEE. The trim removed 4 bases at V and 2 bases at J, leaving 9 bases unmatched. CDR3 length: 16 residues. This sample also appeared in a second study, on T cells expressing NK-cell markers. From that study: Of eight sequenced donors, seven were HCMV-seropositive and one HCMV-seronegative. Four donors likewise had their CD3+CD56-NKG2C+ fraction led by these clonotypes.

The sequencing sample was made of PBMCs. The V call is TRBV9, the J call TRBJ1-1; the match to TRBD1 covers 9 bases. The sequence was obtained from a woman aged 18-35 years in good health. DNA for the CDR3: TGTGCCAGCAGCCCAAGGAACAGGGGGCCAAACACTGAAGCTTTCTTT. Amino acids: CASSPRNRGPNTEAFF.